This T cell receptor (beta chain) was recorded in a study of cytomegalovirus exposure and HLA in healthy donors. Turning to this clone: Antigen unknown.

With 60 Vbeta and 13 Jbeta primers, the PCR was carried out. In the original processing: Counted up in a later analysis, unique TCR beta chains came to around 80 million, with about 10 million shared. TCRdb keeps only in-frame clones here, not all; method: immunoSEQ multiplex PCR. V and J calls and clone size are those listed in that table; D and trimming were worked out from the DNA. This sample has approximately 160,000 clones; approximately 67% occur once, and the top ten carry around 4.3%. Germline V gene sequence: CDR1 MNHEY, CDR2 SVGAGI. Trimming shortened V by 0 bases and J by 4 bases, and 13 bases separated the two germline ends. The CDR3 covers 16 residues. Study-level findings and limits: There were some V segments, including TRBV6-2 and TRBV6-3, excluded as indistinguishable.

Source material: PBMCs. The TCR comes from a woman between 18 and 30 years old in good health and CMV-seropositive. The chain joins TRBV6-5 to TRBJ2-4; tentative D call: TRBD1 (5 bases). The CDR3 spells CASSYSSGRTKNIQYF. In nucleotides, the CDR3 is TGTGCCAGCAGTTACTCTAGTGGACGGACAAAAAACATTCAGTACTTC.